Listed below are T cell receptor beta chains from one sample, sequenced in a study of shared clonotypes between healthy human individuals. Profiling relied on immunoSEQ multiplex PCR, and the TCRdb table lists in-frame clones only, not all of them. The sample holds some 2,100,000 clones; approximately 95% are singletons and the top ten take more than 0.1%. What was sequenced was naive CD4+ T cells sorted from blood. Receptors were obtained from a man younger than 30 in good health. Each CDR3 is given with its conserved first and last residue. Fields, in order: J gene, clone size, D gene, V gene, CDR3 length, CDR3 DNA, CDR3 protein. D genes are given only for firm matches. Size tells how often a clone was seen (once, few, many) or the class of an expanded clone, and some rows leave it out.

>TRBJ1-3|.|.|TRBV30|13
TGTGCCTGGAGTGTAGGGCCCCGGGGTACCATATATTTT
CAWSVGPRGTIYF
>TRBJ1-2|.|.|TRBV7-9|14
TGTGCCAGCAGCTTTGAACAGCTAGGGTATGGCTACACCTTC
CASSFEQLGYGYTF
>TRBJ1-1|.|.|TRBV7-2|13
TGTGCCAGCAGCCAACCACAGGTAAATGAAGCTTTCTTT
CASSQPQVNEAFF
>TRBJ1-6|.|.|TRBV2|17
TGTGCCAGCAGTGCCCGTGGGGGGAGCTCCTATAATTCACCCCTCCACTTT
CASSARGGSSYNSPLHF
>TRBJ2-2|.|.|TRBV18|14
TGTGCCAGCTCACCACAGGGTGCCACCGGGGAGCTGTTTTTT
CASSPQGATGELFF
>TRBJ2-7|.|.|TRBV7-9|13
TGTGCCAGCAGCTTTCCAGGGAGGAGCGAGCAGTACTTC
CASSFPGRSEQYF
>TRBJ1-1|.|.|TRBV5-1|15
TGCGCCAGCAGTGATTACAGGGACCGGAACACTGAAGCTTTCTTT
CASSDYRDRNTEAFF
>TRBJ2-7|.|.|TRBV5-4|16
TGTGCCAGCAGCTTGGCGGGTTCTAACCCCACCTACGAGCAGTACTTC
CASSLAGSNPTYEQYF
>TRBJ2-7|.|.|TRBV7-2|14
TGTGCCAGCAGCTTCTTACCCCGGGAAAGTGAGCAGTACTTC
CASSFLPRESEQYF
>TRBJ2-1|once|.|TRBV5-1|17
TGCGCCAGCAGCTTGGTTTCCTGGACGAGCTCCTACAATGAGCAGTTCTTC
CASSLVSWTSSYNEQFF
>TRBJ2-2|.|.|TRBV7-2|16
TGTGCCAGCAGCCTGGGGGGTAAAGCCCCCACCGGGGAGCTGTTTTTT
CASSLGGKAPTGELFF
>TRBJ1-4|.|TRBD1|TRBV11-2|16
TGTGCCAGCAGCCGGGACAGGGCGAGGGGGACTGAAAAACTGTTTTTT
CASSRDRARGTEKLFF
>TRBJ1-1|.|.|TRBV5-6|14
TGTGCCAGCAGCTTGAGAGGGCAGGGTGGGTCAGCTTTCTTT
CASSLRGQGGSAFF
>TRBJ1-6|once|.|TRBV27|18
TGTGCCAGCAGTTTATCTCCGACAGGCAGGCCCTATAATTCACCCCTCCACTTT
CASSLSPTGRPYNSPLHF
>TRBJ2-3|.|TRBD2|TRBV5-1|18
TGCGCCAGCAGCTTGGTTGGACTAGCGGGAGGGCAGACAGATACGCAGTATTTT
CASSLVGLAGGQTDTQYF
>TRBJ2-3|.|TRBD2|TRBV19|15
TGTGCCAGTAGTTGGTCTAGCGGGGCCCAGGATACGCAGTATTTT
CASSWSSGAQDTQYF
>TRBJ2-5|.|.|TRBV11-2|15
TGTGCCAGCAGCTTGAGTCTAGCGATCCAAGAGACCCAGTACTTC
CASSLSLAIQETQYF
>TRBJ1-2|.|TRBD1|TRBV14|15
TGTGCCAGCAGCCAAACCGACAGGGTGGGGTATGGCTACACCTTC
CASSQTDRVGYGYTF
>TRBJ2-3|.|.|TRBV6-5|12
TGTGCCAGCAGTTCCCGCACTGATACGCAGTATTTT
CASSSRTDTQYF
>TRBJ2-6|.|.|TRBV5-4|13
TGTGCCAGCAGCTCGGTGGGGGCCAACGTCCTGACTTTC
CASSSVGANVLTF
>TRBJ2-4|.|.|TRBV27|14
TGTGCCAGCAGTTCCGACGACAGGTTCAACATTCAGTACTTC
CASSSDDRFNIQYF
>TRBJ1-6|.|TRBD1|TRBV19|16
TGTGCCAGTGCGAAACAGGGGCCAAAAGGGGGATCACCCCTCCACTTT
CASAKQGPKGGSPLHF
>TRBJ1-5|.|.|TRBV29-1|13
TGCAGCGTTGAAAGTACAGACAATCAGCCCCAGCATTTT
CSVESTDNQPQHF
>TRBJ1-6|.|.|TRBV5-6|15
TGTGCCAGCAGCGGAAAGGGACGGGGGAATTCACCCCTCCACTTT
CASSGKGRGNSPLHF
>TRBJ2-3|.|.|TRBV13|16
TGTGCCAGCAGTGTAGCGAAGGGAGTCTACACAGATACGCAGTATTTT
CASSVAKGVYTDTQYF
>TRBJ2-3|.|TRBD2|TRBV5-4|16
TGTGCCAGCAGCCGAGAGGGACTAGCACATGTAGATACGCAGTATTTT
CASSREGLAHVDTQYF
>TRBJ1-2|.|.|TRBV9|15
TGTGCCAGCAGCGTAGCTGGTTCTGCTAACTATGGCTACACCTTC
CASSVAGSANYGYTF
>TRBJ1-6|.|.|TRBV30|13
TGTGCCTGGAGTTCGGGGTATAATTCACCCCTCCACTTT
CAWSSGYNSPLHF
>TRBJ1-6|.|TRBD1|TRBV6-5|15
TGTGCCAGCAGGGGTGGACAGGGATCGGTATCACCCCTCCACTTT
CASRGGQGSVSPLHF
>TRBJ1-1|.|TRBD1|TRBV5-1|13
TGCGCCAGCAGCCCTGGGACAGTTGATAAAGCTTTCTTT
CASSPGTVDKAFF
>TRBJ1-5|.|TRBD1|TRBV6-5|14
TGTGCCAGCAAAGGGACAGGGCGCAATCAGCCCCAGCATTTT
CASKGTGRNQPQHF
>TRBJ2-4|.|.|TRBV28|15
TGTGCCACTTCCTCAGGGGAGTTGGGCAAAAACATTCAGTACTTC
CATSSGELGKNIQYF
>TRBJ1-5|few|.|TRBV10-3|12
TGTGCCATCAGTGCCATGGGGCAGCCCCAGCATTTT
CAISAMGQPQHF
>TRBJ1-6|.|.|TRBV10-3|15
TGTGCCATCAGAGAAGGAAGCTCCTATAATTCACCCCTCCACTTT
CAIREGSSYNSPLHF
>TRBJ1-4|.|.|TRBV30|14
TGTGCCTGGAGAGCCGCGGGGGCGGATGAAAAACTGTTTTTT
CAWRAAGADEKLFF
>TRBJ2-7|.|TRBD1|TRBV27|13
TGTGCCAGCAGTACAAGACAGGGCTACGAGCAGTACTTC
CASSTRQGYEQYF
>TRBJ1-2|.|.|TRBV7-9|14
TGTGCCAGCAGCGGCTCAGGGTTCCCCTATGGCTACACCTTC
CASSGSGFPYGYTF
>TRBJ1-6|.|.|TRBV5-5|15
TGTGCCAGCAGCTTGGCGGGGGGGAATAATTCACCCCTCCACTTT
CASSLAGGNNSPLHF
>TRBJ2-3|.|.|TRBV10-1|16
TGCGCCAGCAGTGAGTCCGTGGGAGGGGGAGCTGATACGCAGTATTTT
CASSESVGGGADTQYF
>TRBJ2-3|.|.|TRBV18|13
TGTGCCAGCTCACCACCGGGGGGAAATACGCAGTATTTT
CASSPPGGNTQYF
>TRBJ2-2|.|.|TRBV10-3|13
TGTGCCATCAGTCCAACCACAACCGGGGAGCTGTTTTTT
CAISPTTTGELFF
>TRBJ2-1|.|.|TRBV5-6|13
TGTGCCAGCAGGTCTTCTGGGAGTAATCCTACTCTCTTC
CASRSSGSNPTLF
>TRBJ1-5|.|TRBD1|TRBV6-1|13
TGTGCCAGCAGACAGGGGGTCGGTCAGCCCCAGCATTTT
CASRQGVGQPQHF
>TRBJ2-1|once|.|TRBV11-3|12
TGTGCCAGCAGCTTAAATGCGAATGAGCAGTTCTTC
CASSLNANEQFF
>TRBJ2-7|.|TRBD1|TRBV6-5|14
TGTGCCAGCAGTTACAGGACAGGGGGCTACGAGCAGTACTTC
CASSYRTGGYEQYF
>TRBJ1-1|.|.|TRBV29-1|14
TGCAGCGTTGGACCTACGGGGGGGAACACTGAAGCTTTCTTT
CSVGPTGGNTEAFF
>TRBJ2-2|.|.|TRBV10-2|13
TGCGCCAGCAGGTCCCAGGACACCGGGGAGCTGTTTTTT
CASRSQDTGELFF